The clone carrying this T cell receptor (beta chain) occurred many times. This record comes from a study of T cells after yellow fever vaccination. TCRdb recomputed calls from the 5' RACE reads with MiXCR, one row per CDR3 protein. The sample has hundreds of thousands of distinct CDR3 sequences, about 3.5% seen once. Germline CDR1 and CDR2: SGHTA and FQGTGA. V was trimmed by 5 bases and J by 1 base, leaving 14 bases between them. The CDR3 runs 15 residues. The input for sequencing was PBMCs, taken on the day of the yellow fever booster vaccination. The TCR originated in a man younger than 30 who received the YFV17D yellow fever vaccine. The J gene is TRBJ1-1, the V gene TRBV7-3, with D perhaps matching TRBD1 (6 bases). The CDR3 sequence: CASSPLGGENTEAFF. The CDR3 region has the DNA TGTGCCAGCAGCCCCCTAGGGGGGGAGAACACTGAAGCTTTCTTT.